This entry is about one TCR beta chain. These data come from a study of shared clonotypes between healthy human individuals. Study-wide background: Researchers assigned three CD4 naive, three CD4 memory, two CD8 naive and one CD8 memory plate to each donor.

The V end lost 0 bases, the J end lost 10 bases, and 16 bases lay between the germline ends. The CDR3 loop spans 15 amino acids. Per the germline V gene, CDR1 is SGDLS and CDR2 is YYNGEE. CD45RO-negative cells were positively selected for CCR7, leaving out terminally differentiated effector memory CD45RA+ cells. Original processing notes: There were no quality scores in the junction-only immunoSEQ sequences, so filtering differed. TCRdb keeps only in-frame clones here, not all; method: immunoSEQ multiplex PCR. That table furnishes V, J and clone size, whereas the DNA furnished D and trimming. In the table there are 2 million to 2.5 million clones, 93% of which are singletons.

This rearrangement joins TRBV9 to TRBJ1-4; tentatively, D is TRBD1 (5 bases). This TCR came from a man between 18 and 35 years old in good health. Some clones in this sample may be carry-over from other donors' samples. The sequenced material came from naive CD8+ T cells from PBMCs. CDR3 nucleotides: TGTGCCAGCAGCGTAGATGGGCAGAGGAGGGGAAAACTGTTTTTT. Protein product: CASSVDGQRRGKLFF.